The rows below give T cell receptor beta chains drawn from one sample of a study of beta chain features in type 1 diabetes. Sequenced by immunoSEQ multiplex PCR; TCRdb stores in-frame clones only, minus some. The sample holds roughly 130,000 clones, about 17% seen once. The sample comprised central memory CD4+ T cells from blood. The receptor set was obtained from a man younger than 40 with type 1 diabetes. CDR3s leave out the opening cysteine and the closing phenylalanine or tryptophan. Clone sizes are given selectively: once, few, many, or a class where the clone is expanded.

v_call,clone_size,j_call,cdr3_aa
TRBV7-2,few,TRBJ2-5,ASTTIPRATQY
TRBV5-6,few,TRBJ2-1,ASSFWRGEQF
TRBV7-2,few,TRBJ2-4,ASSPGQGQAKNIQY
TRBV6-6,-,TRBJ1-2,ASLRVNYGYT
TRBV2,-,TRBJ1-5,ASSEGGNQPQH
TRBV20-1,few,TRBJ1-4,SAKGTDKLF
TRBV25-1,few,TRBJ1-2,ASSEYATSYGYT
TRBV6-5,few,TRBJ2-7,ASSYAGTRYEQY
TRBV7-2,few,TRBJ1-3,ASSLLTGVGNTIY
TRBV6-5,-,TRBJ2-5,ASSYPPRVHQETQY
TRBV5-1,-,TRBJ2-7,ASSFGSGWESYEQY
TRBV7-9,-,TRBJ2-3,ASRKGTSTDTQY
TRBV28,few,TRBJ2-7,ASVGTLSSYEQY
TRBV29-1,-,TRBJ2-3,SVEVPGRGPTDTQY
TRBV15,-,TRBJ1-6,ATSETGKRSPLH
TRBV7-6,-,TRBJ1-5,ASSQSGSNQPQH
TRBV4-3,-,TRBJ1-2,ASSQDNRAYGYT
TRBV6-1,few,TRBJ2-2,ASRDPAGTGELF
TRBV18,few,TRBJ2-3,ASSHRVGTDTQY
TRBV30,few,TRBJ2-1,AWRLIRGGLNEQF
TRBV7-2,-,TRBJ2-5,ASSLVAGYQETQY
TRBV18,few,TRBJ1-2,ASSPPGDYGYT
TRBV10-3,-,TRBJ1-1,AISETETNPLRF
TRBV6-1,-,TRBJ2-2,ASSEWYNGELF
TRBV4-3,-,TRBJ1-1,ASSQEISTEAF
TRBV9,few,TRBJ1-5,ASSSTVSNQPQH
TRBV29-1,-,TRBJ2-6,SVRPGSGANVLT
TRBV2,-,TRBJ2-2,ASRKGMGNTGELF
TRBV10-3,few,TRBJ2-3,AISQGRDTQY
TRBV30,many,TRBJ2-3,AWSVPGRDTQY
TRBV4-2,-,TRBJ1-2,ASSQDNGYGYT
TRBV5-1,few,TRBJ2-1,ASSLEGTEPYNEQF
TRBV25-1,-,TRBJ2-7,ASSGPGTGLRIHEQY
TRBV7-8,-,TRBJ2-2,ASSPRTRGGNGELF
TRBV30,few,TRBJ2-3,AWSQGPDTQY